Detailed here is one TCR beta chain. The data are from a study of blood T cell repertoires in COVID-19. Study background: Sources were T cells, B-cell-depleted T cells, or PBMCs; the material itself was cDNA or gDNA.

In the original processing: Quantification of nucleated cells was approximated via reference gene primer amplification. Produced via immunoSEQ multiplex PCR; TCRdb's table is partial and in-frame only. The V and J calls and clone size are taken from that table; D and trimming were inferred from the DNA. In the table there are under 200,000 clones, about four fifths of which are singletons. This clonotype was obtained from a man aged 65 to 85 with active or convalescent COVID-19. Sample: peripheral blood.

The CDR3 region is CASSVAPLGGNTEAFF. The CDR3 coding sequence is TGTGCCAGCAGCGTAGCTCCCCTCGGCGGGAACACTGAAGCTTTCTTT. V and J are TRBV9 and TRBJ1-1; D is uncertain. This CDR3 spans 16 amino acids. The V end was cut by 0 bases, the J end by 1 base, with 13 bases between. Germline-derived CDR1 and CDR2 are SGDLS and YYNGEE. Filled out from reference TRBV9 and TRBJ1-1, the complete variable domain reads DSGVTQTPKHLITATGQRVTLRCSPRSGDLSVYWYQQSLDQGLQFLIQYYNGEERAKGNILERFSAQQFPDLHSELNLSSLELGDSALYFCASSVAPLGGNTEAFFGQGTRLTVV.